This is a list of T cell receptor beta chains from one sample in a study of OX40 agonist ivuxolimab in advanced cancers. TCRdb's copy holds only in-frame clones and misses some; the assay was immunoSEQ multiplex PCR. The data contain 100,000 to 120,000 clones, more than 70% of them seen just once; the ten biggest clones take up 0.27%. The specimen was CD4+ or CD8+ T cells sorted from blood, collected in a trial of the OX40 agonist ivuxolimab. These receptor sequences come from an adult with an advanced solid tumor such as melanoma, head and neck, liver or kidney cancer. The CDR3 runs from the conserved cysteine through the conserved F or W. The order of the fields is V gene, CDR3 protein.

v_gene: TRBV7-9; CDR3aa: CASTPFGDSGELFF
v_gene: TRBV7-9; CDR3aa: CASSRGQIEAFF
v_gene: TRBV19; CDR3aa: CASSAGLFTYNEQFF
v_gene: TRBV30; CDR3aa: CAWSSIGFNQPQHF
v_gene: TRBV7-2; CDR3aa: CASSSYQTVYFYSTEAFF
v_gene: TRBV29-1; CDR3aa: CSVGGRNSGNTIYF
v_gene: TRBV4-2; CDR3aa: CASSQEVGTVNTEAFF
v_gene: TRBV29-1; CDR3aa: CSVGRGGYGYTF
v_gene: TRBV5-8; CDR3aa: CASSLASFYDQPQHF
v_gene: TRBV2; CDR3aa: CASRLQGAGGYTF
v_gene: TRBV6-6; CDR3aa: CASSYFLMRNEKLFF
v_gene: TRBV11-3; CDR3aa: CASSSDSQETQYF
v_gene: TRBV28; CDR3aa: CASSSTPFNSPLHF
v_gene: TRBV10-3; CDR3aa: CAITLAGGPGELFF
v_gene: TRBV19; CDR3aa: CASSAGQGIYEQYF
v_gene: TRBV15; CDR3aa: CATSRDYTDTQYF
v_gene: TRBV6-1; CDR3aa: CASSQTWYEQYF
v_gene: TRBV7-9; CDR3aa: CASSLSIAGSPLHF
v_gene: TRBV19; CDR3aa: CASLAGGRNEQFF
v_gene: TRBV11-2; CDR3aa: CASRPTGQGPEAFF
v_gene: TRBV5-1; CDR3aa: CASSLASGTDTQYF
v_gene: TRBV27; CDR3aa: CASSLSWERGSSYNEQFF
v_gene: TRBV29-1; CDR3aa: CSVSLSGRDNEQFF